This T cell receptor beta chain originates from a study of blood T cell repertoires in COVID-19. Profiled with immunoSEQ multiplex PCR; TCRdb holds only in-frame clones, not every one. The sample includes hundreds of thousands of clones, around 90% of them seen just once. In this sample, this clone turned up once. Per the germline V gene, CDR1 is SGDLS and CDR2 is YYNGEE. Trimming took 0 bases from V and 10 from J; bases not matched to a gene: 10. The CDR3 is 15 residues long. The V gene is TRBV9, the J gene TRBJ2-1, with TRBD1 identical over 7 bases. Sequencing was carried out using PBMCs or T cells enriched from blood (not recorded which). The clonotype comes from a woman in her late teens or twenties with acute COVID-19. CDR3 coding DNA: TGTGCCAGCAGCGTAGAGGACAGGTGGGGGTCAGAGCAGTTCTTC. Its protein is CASSVEDRWGSEQFF.